The 3 T cell receptor beta chains reported below all come from one sample, sequenced in a study of vaccination and CD4 T cells after COVID-19. The treatment denotes: approximately nine-day PBMC culture with coronavirus spike peptide pools or control peptides (ViraFEST assay). The assay that was used to sequence DNA from cultured CD4+ T cells was the Oncomine TCR Beta short-read assay. MiXCR, run by TCRdb on the PCR reads, gives a single entry per CDR3 protein. The sample records nearly 15,000 distinct CDR3 sequences, just under 80% being singletons. Their antigen targets remain unknown. The source was CD4+ T cells from blood, cultured in vitro, collected after SARS-CoV-2 vaccination. The receptors shown here come from a human donor who received a COVID-19 vaccine.

The rearrangement joins TRBV5-4 to TRBJ1-2; 7 bases are a match to TRBD1. CDR3 size: 15 residues. The germline CDR1 and CDR2 sequences are SGHNT and YYREEE (reference sequence). V dropped 0 bases and J dropped 7; count of bases not matched to a gene: 9. The CDR3 reads CASSLVQGQSSGYTF. The CDR3 DNA sequence: TGTGCCAGCAGCTTGGTCCAGGGACAGTCGAGTGGCTACACCTTC.

The chain carries TRBV6-5 and TRBJ2-5, with D unresolved. V shed 2 bases and J shed 1 base, with 8 bases lying between them. Germline V gives CDR1 MNHEY, CDR2 SVGAGI. The CDR3 is 14 amino acids. The CDR3 DNA is TGTGCCAGCAGTTACGTCAGTGGCCAAGAGACCCAGTACTTC. It codes for CASSYVSGQETQYF.

The chain couples TRBV5-4 to TRBJ1-1, with D perhaps matching TRBD1 (5 bases). Germline CDR1 is SGHNT and CDR2 is YYREEE (reference sequence). The CDR3 extends over 13 amino acids. The V and J ends lost 0 bases and 8 bases respectively, with 11 bases between them. Here the CDR3 reads CASSLARGREAFF. In DNA form, the CDR3 reads TGTGCCAGCAGCTTGGCCCGGGGACGGGAAGCTTTCTTT.